This T cell receptor (beta chain) was obtained from a study of shared clonotypes between healthy human individuals. Study-wide context: CD4 naive and memory got three plates each, CD8 naive two, CD8 memory one.

V was shortened by 5 bases and J by 2 bases, with 16 bases between the two germline ends. CDR1 is SGHTA, CDR2 FQGTGA, per germline. The CDR3 sequence is 16 residues long. To note about this clone: As yet, its antigen is unknown.

Overall study results and limits: Rarefaction revealed incomplete sorted-subset sequencing despite large depth.

Only in-frame clones appear in the TCRdb table, and some are missing; sequencing was by immunoSEQ multiplex PCR. The table has approximately 2.4 million clones, under 97% seen once. This TCR was sampled from a man aged 18 to 35 in good health. This rearrangement joins TRBV7-3 to TRBJ1-3; D unclear. The sample taken for sequencing was naive CD4+ T cells sorted from blood. Specified subset: CD45RA+ positively selected. In DNA form, the CDR3 reads TGTGCCAGCAGCCGCAGTCCCCTAAACGCTGGAAACACCATATATTTT. Its protein product is CASSRSPLNAGNTIYF. The complete variable domain, with remaining parts taken from reference TRBV7-3 and TRBJ1-3, reads GAGVSQTPSNKVTEKGKYVELRCDPISGHTALYWYRQSLGQGPEFLIYFQGTGAADDSGLPNDRFFAVRPEGSVSTLKIQRTERGDSAVYLCASSRSPLNAGNTIYFGEGSWLTVV.